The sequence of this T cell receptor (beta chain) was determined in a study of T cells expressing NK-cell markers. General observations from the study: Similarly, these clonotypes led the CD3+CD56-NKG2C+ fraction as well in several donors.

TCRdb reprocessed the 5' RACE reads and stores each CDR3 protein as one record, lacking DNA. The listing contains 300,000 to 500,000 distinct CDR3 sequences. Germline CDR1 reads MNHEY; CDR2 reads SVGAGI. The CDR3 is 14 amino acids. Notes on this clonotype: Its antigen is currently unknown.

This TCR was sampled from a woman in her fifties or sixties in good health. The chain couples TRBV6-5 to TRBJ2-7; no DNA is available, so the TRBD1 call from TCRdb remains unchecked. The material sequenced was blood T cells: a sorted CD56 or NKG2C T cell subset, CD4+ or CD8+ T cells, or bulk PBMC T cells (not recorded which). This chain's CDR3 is CASSPGQETYEQYF.